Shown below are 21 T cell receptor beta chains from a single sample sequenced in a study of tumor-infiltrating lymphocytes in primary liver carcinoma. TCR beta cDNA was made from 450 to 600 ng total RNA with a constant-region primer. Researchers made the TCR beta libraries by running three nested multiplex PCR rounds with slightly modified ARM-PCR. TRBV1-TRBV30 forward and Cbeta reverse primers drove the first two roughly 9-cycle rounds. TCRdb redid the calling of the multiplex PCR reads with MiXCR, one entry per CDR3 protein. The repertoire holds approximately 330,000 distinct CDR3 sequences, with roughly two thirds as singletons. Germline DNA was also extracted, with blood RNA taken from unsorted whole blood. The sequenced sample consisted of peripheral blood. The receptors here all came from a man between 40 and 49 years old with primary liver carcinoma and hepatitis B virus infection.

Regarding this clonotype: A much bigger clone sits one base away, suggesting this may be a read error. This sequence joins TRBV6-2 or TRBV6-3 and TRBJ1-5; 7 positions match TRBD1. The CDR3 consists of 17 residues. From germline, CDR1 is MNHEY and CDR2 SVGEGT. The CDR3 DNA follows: TGTGTCAGCAGTTACTCGATTAGATGGGACAGTAATCAGCCCCAGCATTTT. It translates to CVSSYSIRWDSNQPQHF.

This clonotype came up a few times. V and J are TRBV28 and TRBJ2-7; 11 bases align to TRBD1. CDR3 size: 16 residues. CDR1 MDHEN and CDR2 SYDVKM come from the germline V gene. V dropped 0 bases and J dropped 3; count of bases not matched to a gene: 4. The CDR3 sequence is CASSLWAGTGGYEQYF. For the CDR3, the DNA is TGTGCCAGCAGTTTATGGGCGGGGACAGGGGGCTACGAGCAGTACTTC.

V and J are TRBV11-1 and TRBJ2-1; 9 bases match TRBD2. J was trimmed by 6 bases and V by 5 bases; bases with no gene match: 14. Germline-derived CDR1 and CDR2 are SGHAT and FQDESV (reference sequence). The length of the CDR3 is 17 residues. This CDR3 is CASSSGLARGSCNEQFF. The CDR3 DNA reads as TGTGCCAGCAGCAGTGGACTAGCGAGAGGATCATGCAATGAGCAGTTCTTC. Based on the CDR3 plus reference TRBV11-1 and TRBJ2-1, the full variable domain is EAEVAQSPRYKITEKSQAVAFWCDPISGHATLYWYRQILGQGPELLVQFQDESVVDDSQLPKDRFSAERLKGVDSTLKIQPAELGDSAMYLCASSSGLARGSCNEQFFGPGTRLTVL.

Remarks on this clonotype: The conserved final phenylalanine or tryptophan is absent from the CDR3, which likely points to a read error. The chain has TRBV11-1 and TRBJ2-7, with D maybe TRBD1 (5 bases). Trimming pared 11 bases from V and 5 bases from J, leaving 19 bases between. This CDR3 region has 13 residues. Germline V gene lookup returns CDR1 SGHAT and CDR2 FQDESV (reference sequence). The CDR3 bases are TGTGCCTGCACCGGATCAGGGTTCGACGAGCAGTACATC. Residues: CACTGSGFDEQYI.

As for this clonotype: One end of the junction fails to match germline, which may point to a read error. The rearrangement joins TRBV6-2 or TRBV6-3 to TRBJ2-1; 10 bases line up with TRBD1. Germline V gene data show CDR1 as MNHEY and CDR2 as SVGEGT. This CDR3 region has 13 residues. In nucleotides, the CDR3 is TGCGCCAGCGAGGGACAGGGGTACAATGAGCAGTTGTTC. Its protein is CASEGQGYNEQLF.

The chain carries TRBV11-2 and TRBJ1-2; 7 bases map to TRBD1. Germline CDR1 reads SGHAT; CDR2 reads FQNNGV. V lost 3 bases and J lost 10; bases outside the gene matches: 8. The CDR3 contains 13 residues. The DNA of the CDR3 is TGTGCCAGCAGCTTTGACAGGGACTCTGACTACACCTTC. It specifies CASSFDRDSDYTF.

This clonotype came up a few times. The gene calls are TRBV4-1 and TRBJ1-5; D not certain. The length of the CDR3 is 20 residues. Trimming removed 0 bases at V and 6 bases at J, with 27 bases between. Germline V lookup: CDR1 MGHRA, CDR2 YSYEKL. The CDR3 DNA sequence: TGCGCCAGCAGCCAAGAACCTGGTATTGGGAGCTACAGCGCGGTTCAGCCCCAGCATTTT. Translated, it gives CASSQEPGIGSYSAVQPQHF.

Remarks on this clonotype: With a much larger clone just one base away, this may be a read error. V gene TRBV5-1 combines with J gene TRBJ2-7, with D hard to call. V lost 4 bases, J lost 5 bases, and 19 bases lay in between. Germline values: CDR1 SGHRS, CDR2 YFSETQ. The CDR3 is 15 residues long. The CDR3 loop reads CASSPLASGQNEQYF. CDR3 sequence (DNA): TGCGCCAGCAGCCCTCTTGCGTCGGGCCAGAACGAGCAGTACTTC.

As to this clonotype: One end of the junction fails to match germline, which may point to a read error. The CDR3 protein is CAGSENRLIYEQYF. CDR3 nucleotides: TGTGCCGGCAGTGAAAACAGATTAATCTACGAGCAGTACTTC. The chain employs TRBV6-1 and TRBJ2-7; D gene uncertain. This CDR3 is 14 amino acids long. CDR1 and CDR2 (germline): MNHNS, SASEGT.

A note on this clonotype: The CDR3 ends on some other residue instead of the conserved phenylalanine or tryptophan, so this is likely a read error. As DNA, the CDR3 is TGTGCCATCGGGATTGGGGAGGGCCAGTCCTACGAGCAGTACTTA. Translation gives CAIGIGEGQSYEQYL. V and J are TRBV10-3 and TRBJ2-7, with 7 bases fitting TRBD2. J gave up 1 base and V 8 bases, and 11 bases lay outside the gene matches. The germline CDR1 and CDR2 sequences are ENHRY and SYGVKD. The CDR3 contains 15 residues.

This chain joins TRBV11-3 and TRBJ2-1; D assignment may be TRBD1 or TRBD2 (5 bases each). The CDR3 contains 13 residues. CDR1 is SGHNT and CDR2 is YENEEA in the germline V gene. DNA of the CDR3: TGTATCAGCAGCGTGGGACCACTCAGTGAGCAGTTCTTC. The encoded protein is CISSVGPLSEQFF.

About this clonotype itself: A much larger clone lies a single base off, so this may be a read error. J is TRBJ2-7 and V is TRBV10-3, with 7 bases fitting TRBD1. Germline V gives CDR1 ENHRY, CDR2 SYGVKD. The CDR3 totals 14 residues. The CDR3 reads CDIRTGTATGEQYF. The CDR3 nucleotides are TGTGACATCAGGACAGGAACGGCTACCGGCGAGCAGTACTTC.

The CDR3 spells CASSFERVQYF. Written as DNA, the CDR3 is TGTGCCAGCAGCTTCGAAAGGGTCCAGTACTTC. This rearrangement joins TRBV7-9 to TRBJ2-5; D is unclear. This CDR3 spans 11 amino acids. Germline loops: CDR1 SEHNR, CDR2 FQNEAQ (reference sequence). V shed 3 bases and J shed 10 bases, with 9 bases lying between them.

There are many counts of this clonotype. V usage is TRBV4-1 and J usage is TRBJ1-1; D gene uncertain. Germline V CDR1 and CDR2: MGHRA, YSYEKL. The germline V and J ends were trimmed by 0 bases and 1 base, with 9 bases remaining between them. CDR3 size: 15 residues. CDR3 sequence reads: CASSQDETRNTEAFF. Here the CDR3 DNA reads TGCGCCAGCAGCCAAGATGAGACACGGAACACTGAAGCTTTCTTT.

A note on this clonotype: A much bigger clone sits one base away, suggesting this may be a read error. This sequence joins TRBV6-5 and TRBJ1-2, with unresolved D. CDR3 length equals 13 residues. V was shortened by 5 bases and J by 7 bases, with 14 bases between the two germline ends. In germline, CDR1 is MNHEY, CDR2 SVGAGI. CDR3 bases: TGTGCCAGCAGTCCCAAAGGGAAGCTTGGCTACACCTTC. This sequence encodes CASSPKGKLGYTF.

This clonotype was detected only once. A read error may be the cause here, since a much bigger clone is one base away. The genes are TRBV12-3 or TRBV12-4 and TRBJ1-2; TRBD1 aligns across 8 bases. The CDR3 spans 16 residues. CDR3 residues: CPSSPAGQGGDYGYTF. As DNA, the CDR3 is TGTCCCAGCAGTCCCGCCGGACAGGGAGGGGACTATGGCTACACCTTC.

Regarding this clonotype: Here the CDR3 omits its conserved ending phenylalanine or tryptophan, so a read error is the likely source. The CDR3 DNA reads as TGCGCCAGCAGTGGCCGAGCGGGGTGGTCCCTCAACGAGCAGTACCTC. Protein: CASSGRAGWSLNEQYL. The chain employs TRBV11-2 and TRBJ2-7, with 7 bases that match TRBD2. There are 16 residues in the CDR3. Germline V CDR1 and CDR2: SGHAT, FQNNGV.

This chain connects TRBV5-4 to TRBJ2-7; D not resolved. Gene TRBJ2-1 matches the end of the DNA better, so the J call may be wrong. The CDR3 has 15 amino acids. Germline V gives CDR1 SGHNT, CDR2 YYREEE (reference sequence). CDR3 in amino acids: CASSPIGPSGAEQFF. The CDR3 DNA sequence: TGTGCCAGCAGCCCGATAGGCCCATCGGGCGCCGAGCAGTTCTTC.

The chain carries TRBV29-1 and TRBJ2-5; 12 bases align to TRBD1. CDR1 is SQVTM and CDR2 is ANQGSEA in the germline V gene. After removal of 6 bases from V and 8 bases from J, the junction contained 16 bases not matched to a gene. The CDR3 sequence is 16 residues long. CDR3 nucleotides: TGCAGCGTGCCGGTGGGGACAGGGGGCCTACGAGAAACCCAGTACTTC. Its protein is CSVPVGTGGLRETQYF.

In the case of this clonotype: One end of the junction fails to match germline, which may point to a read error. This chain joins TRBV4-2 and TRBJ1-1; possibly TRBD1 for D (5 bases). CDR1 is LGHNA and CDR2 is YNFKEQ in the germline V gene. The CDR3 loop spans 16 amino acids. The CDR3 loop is CASSPGDRGGRTGAFF. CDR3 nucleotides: TGTGCCAGCAGCCCGGGGGACCGTGGGGGACGCACTGGAGCTTTCTTT.

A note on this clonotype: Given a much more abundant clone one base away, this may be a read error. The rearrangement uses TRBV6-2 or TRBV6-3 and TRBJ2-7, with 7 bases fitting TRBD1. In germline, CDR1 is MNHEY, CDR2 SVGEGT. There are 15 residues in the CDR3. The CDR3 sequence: CASTKGDSRSYERYF. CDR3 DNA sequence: TGTGCCAGCACAAAGGGGGACAGCAGATCCTACGAGCGGTACTTC.